The text below deals with one T cell receptor beta chain. Its matching antigen is unknown. The sample originates from a study of vaccination effects on CD4 cells after COVID-19. The CDR3 is made up of 17 amino acids. With V trimmed by 7 bases and J by 4 bases, 16 bases remained unmatched. CDR1 SNHLY and CDR2 FYNNEI come from the germline V gene. Sequenced by immunoSEQ multiplex PCR; TCRdb stores in-frame clones only, minus some. The data show 26,000 or so clones, about four fifths seen once. Before sequencing took place, the ViraFEST assay used viral peptide pools to expand antigen-specific CD4+ T cells. Isolating CD4+ T cells followed less than 11 days of culture. Of the BNT162b2 and mRNA-1273 vaccines, participants received two doses of one or the other.

The V and J genes are TRBV2 and TRBJ1-1; 9 bases agree with TRBD1. The material was CD4+ T cells from PBMCs cultured with HCoV-NL63 spike peptides, obtained after COVID-19 vaccination. This TCR came from a human donor who received a COVID-19 vaccine. Some clones in this sample may be carry-over from other donors' samples. The CDR3 DNA reads as TGTGCCAGCAATATAGCCCCGGACAGGGGATACATCACTGAAGCTTTCTTT. Translating it yields CASNIAPDRGYITEAFF.